This T cell receptor beta chain was obtained from a study of blood T cell dynamics during melanoma immunotherapy (dated by TCRdb to about 2020). Background on the whole study: Patients had metastatic melanoma and received first-line pembrolizumab or nivolumab plus ipilimumab as standard of care in the United Kingdom. To identify early correlates of response, the study profiled peripheral T cell receptor repertoires in patients with metastatic melanoma before and after one cycle of checkpoint inhibitor therapy. The training cohort consisted of consecutive patients, while an additional independent group of patients from the same centre was pooled to form an external validation set.

The CDR3 runs 13 residues from the cysteine to the phenylalanine. The retained sequence is limited to the CDR3, 39 bases, with the frame set at the first base. Taken from the germline V gene (reference sequence), the CDR1 and CDR2 loops are GTSNPN and SVGIG. From V the trimming removes 2 bases and from J it removes 3 bases, while the gene matches leave 2 bases of the junction unaccounted for. Paper-wide results and their limitations: Patients who later achieved disease control showed a bifurcated PBMC repertoire reorganization at W3, with increased clonality or increased diversity, unlike progressors. Whether the T cell clones driving repertoire changes were melanoma-specific or reflected general immune activation could not be determined in the study. The relatively small sample size was acknowledged as something that could potentially limit how far the results can be generalized.

Every bulk PBMC sample had a fixed 350 ng of DNA loaded. TCR beta CDR3 sequences were amplified from genomic DNA with the immunoSEQ TCRb Assay kit following manufacturer instructions. The KAPA Library Quantification Kit for Illumina platforms was used to quantify the pooled libraries by qPCR. Pooled libraries were sequenced on an Illumina NextSeq 500, clustered at roughly 0.55-1.2 pM. In the paper's pipeline: TCR data were analyzed using immunoSEQ ANALYZER and the R LymphoSeq package. A rearrangement efficiency score was calculated as productive divided by the sum of productive and non-productive CDR3 sequences. Clonality was assessed using the Gini coefficient and diversity using the Renyi index at alpha=1, with pairwise comparisons between timepoints within each patient. Clonal relatedness, based on an edit distance of 3, and repertoire similarity, based on the Bhattacharyya coefficient, were both computed in LymphoSeq. Linear discriminant analysis on week-3 changes in clonality and diversity was built with the R MASS and caret packages to classify response. TCRdb took over this immuneACCESS table, retaining in-frame rearrangements with V and J assigned. Such tables are incomplete; in checked studies, under half of the missing clones stem from an unresolved V gene, and the remainder is unexplained. Clone size and V and J calls were adopted from that table, with D and trimming inferred from the DNA. The sample profile shows fewer than 11,000 clones; roughly nine tenths of them were found once. The ten largest clones capture 9.5% to 13% of the sample.

On this clone itself: The target of this receptor is not known. No per-base quality is available; no much larger clone lies one base away.

The sample's time point label, decoded: pre-treatment baseline. Blood was sampled before treatment (T0) and at week 3 (W3), after the first cycle of checkpoint blockade. Except for two patients with rapid clinical progression, response was assessed 12 weeks after the first infusion by RECIST 1.1; disease control meant complete response, partial response or stable disease. Patients were excluded for prior systemic cancer treatment, concomitant immunosuppressant therapy or synchronous other active malignancies. To track both circulating cells and T cell turnover, TCR beta was sequenced from bulk PBMC as well as from plasma cell-free DNA. PBMC were isolated from blood with Lymphoprep and SepMate tubes, followed by red cell lysis. DNA from PBMC and sorted T cell subsets was extracted with QIAamp DNA Blood Mini kits.

The rearranged segments are TRBV30 and TRBJ1-2, and TRBD1 aligns with 8 junction nucleotides. The source of this sequence is a human donor with melanoma. Sequencing was performed on blood, taken from a patient treated with checkpoint blockade. CDR3 sequence: CAWSKDRDYGYTF. DNA sequence: TGTGCCTGGAGTAAGGACAGGGACTATGGCTACACCTTC.